The 7 T cell receptor beta chains presented below share a single source sample, sequenced in a study of CD8+ T cells in alopecia areata. Specified treatment: oral pan-JAK inhibitor, 5-10 mg twice daily. Isolated RNA was reverse transcribed into cDNA used as the sequencing template. The table came from immunoSEQ multiplex PCR; TCRdb's copy has only in-frame clones and leaves some out. The repertoire includes 190,000 or so clones, about three fifths of them detected once, and approximately 3.5% sits in the top ten. The specimen was CD4+ T cells sorted from blood, collected at week 4, from a patient treated with tofacitinib. These receptors all stem from a human donor with alopecia areata.

The chain carries TRBV28 and TRBJ1-1; weak D call: TRBD1 (6 bases). CDR3 size: 10 residues. Per the germline V gene, CDR1 is MDHEN and CDR2 is SYDVKM. The chain's CDR3 is CATYDREAFF. In DNA form, the CDR3 reads TGTGCGACTTATGACAGGGAAGCTTTCTTT.

This clone has more than one count but fewer than ten. This sequence joins TRBV10-3 and TRBJ2-1, with TRBD1 matching over 9 bases. The CDR3 totals 13 residues. V gave up 5 bases and J gave up 8 bases; unmatched junction bases: 4. The germline CDR1 and CDR2 sequences are ENHRY and SYGVKD. In DNA, the CDR3 is TGTGCCATCAGTCTACAGGGGGCCGATGAGCAGTTCTTC. It translates to CAISLQGADEQFF.

The CDR3 is CASSDRKEQYF. The CDR3, as DNA: TGTGCCAGCAGTGATCGTAAGGAGCAGTACTTC. The chain links TRBV25-1 to TRBJ2-7; D is uncertain. CDR3 size: 11 residues. Trimming cost V 3 bases and J 7 bases, with 7 bases left between them. From germline, CDR1 is MGHDK and CDR2 SYGVNS.

The V and J genes are TRBV4-2 and TRBJ1-2; a weak D match, TRBD1 (5 bases). The germline gives CDR1 LGHNA, CDR2 YNFKEQ. The CDR3 consists of 15 residues. V dropped 0 bases and J dropped 5 bases, with 13 bases sitting between them. The CDR3 nucleotides read TGTGCCAGCAGCCAAGATGAGGGCAGGGATTATGGCTACACCTTC. It specifies CASSQDEGRDYGYTF.

There are many counts of this clone. The chain carries TRBV2 and TRBJ1-5; a possible D gene is TRBD1 (6 bases). The CDR3 has 13 amino acids. Looked up from germline, CDR1 is SNHLY and CDR2 is FYNNEI. The V end lost 8 bases, the J end lost 1 base, and 9 bases lay between the germline ends. The CDR3: CASRTASNQPQHF. The CDR3 DNA reads as TGTGCCAGCCGGACAGCCAGCAATCAGCCCCAGCATTTT.

The CDR3 is CAWSRVYEKLFF. CDR3 DNA: TGTGCCTGGAGCAGGGTTTATGAAAAACTGTTTTTT. The genes are TRBV30 and TRBJ1-4; tentative D call: TRBD1 (5 bases). The CDR3 consists of 12 residues. CDR1 is GTSNPN and CDR2 is SVGIG in the germline V gene (reference sequence). V dropped 3 bases and J dropped 6 bases, with 8 bases sitting between them.

The CDR3 spells CASSPLGAGNQPQHF. Written as DNA, the CDR3 is TGCGCCAGCAGCCCACTGGGGGCGGGCAATCAGCCCCAGCATTTT. The chain employs TRBV5-1 and TRBJ1-5, with D perhaps matching TRBD1 (6 bases). With 4 bases removed from V and 2 bases from J, the gap between germline ends came to 13 bases. The CDR3 has 15 amino acids. CDR1 and CDR2 (germline): SGHRS, YFSETQ.